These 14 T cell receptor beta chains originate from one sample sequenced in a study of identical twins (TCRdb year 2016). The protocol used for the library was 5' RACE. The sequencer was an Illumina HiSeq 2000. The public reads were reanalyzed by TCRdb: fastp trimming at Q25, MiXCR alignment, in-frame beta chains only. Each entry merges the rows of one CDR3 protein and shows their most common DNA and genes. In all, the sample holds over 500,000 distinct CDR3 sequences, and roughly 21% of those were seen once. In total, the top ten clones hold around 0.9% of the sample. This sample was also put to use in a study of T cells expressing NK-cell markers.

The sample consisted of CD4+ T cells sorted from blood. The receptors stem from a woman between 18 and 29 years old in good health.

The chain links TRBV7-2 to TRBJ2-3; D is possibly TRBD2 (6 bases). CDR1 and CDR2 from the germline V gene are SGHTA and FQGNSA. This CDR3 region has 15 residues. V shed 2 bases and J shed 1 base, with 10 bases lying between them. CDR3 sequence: CASSLRLARTDTQYF. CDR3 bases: TGTGCCAGCAGCTTACGGCTAGCGCGCACAGATACGCAGTATTTT.

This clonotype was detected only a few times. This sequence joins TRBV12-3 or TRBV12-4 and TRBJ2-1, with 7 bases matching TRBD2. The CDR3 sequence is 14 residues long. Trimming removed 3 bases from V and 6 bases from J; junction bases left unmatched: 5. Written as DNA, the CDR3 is TGTGCCAGCAGTTTCGGTAGCGGGCTCAATGAGCAGTTCTTC. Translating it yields CASSFGSGLNEQFF.

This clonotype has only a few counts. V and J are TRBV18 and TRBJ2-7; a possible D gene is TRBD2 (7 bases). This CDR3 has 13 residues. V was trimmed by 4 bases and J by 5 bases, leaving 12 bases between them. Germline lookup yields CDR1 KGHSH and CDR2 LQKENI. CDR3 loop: CASSRQGRDEQYF. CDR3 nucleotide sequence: TGTGCCAGCTCACGGCAGGGGAGGGACGAGCAGTACTTC.

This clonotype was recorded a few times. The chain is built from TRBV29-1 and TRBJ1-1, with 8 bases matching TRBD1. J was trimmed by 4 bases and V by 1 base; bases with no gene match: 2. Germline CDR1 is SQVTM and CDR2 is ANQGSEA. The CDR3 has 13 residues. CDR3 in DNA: TGCAGCGTTGAAGTCGACAGGGGCACTGAAGCTTTCTTT. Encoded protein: CSVEVDRGTEAFF.

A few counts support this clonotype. For the CDR3, the DNA is TGCAGTGCCAGGAAGTTGACTAGCGAGTACAATGAGCAGTTCTTC. Amino acid sequence: CSARKLTSEYNEQFF. The chain joins TRBV20-1 to TRBJ2-1; 8 bases align to TRBD2. V trimming: 6 bases; J trimming: 4 bases; junction bases outside the gene matches: 11. Germline V gene data show CDR1 as DFQATT and CDR2 as SNEGSKA (reference sequence). CDR3 length: 15 residues.

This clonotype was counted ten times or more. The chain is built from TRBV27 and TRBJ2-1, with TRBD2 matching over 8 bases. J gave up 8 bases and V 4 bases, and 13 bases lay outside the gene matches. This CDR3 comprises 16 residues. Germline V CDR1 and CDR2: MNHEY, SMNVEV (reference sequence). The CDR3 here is CASSSAGSGRNDEQFF. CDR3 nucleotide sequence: TGTGCCAGCAGTTCGGCAGGAAGCGGGAGAAACGATGAGCAGTTCTTC.

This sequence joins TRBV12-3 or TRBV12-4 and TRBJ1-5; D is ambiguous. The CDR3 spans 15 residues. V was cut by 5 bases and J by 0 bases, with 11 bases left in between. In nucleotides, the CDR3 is TGTGCCAGCAGTATAGAGGGATATAGCAATCAGCCCCAGCATTTT. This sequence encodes CASSIEGYSNQPQHF.

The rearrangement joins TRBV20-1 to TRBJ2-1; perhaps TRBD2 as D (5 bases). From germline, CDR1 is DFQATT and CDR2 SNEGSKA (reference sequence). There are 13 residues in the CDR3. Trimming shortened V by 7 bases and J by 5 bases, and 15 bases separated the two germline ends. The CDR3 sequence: CSVMRVLDNEQFF. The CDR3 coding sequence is TGCAGTGTTATGCGGGTACTTGACAATGAGCAGTTCTTC.

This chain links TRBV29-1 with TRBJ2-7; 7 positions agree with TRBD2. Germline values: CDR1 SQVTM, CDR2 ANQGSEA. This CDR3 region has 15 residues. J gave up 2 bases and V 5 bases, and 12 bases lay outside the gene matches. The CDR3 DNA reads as TGCAGCGTTAACACTGCCGGGACTAAAGCCTACGAGCAGTACTTC. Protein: CSVNTAGTKAYEQYF.

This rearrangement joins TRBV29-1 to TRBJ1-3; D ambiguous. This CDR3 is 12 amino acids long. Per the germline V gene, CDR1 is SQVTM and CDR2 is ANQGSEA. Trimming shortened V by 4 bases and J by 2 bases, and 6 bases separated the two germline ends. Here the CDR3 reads CSVAGPGNTIYF. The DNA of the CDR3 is TGCAGCGTTGCGGGTCCTGGAAACACCATATATTTT.

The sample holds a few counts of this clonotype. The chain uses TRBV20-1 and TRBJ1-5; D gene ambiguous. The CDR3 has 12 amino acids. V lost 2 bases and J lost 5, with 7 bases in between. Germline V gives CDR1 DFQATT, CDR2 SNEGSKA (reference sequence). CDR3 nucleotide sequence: TGCAGTGCTAGACGTCCTGATCAGCCCCAGCATTTT. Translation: CSARRPDQPQHF.

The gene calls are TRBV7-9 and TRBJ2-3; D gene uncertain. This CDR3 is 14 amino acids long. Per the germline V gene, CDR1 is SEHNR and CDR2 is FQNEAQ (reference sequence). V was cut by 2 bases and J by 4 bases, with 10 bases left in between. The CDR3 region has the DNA TGTGCCAGCAGCTTAACGGCAATTGCAGATACGCAGTATTTT. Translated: CASSLTAIADTQYF.

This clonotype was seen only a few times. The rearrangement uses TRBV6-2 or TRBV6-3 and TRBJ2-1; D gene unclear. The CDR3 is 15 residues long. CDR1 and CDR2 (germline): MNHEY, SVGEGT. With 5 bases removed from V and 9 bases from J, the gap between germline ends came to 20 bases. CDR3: CASSPPIGWRSEQFF. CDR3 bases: TGTGCCAGCAGTCCTCCCATAGGGTGGCGAAGTGAGCAGTTCTTC.

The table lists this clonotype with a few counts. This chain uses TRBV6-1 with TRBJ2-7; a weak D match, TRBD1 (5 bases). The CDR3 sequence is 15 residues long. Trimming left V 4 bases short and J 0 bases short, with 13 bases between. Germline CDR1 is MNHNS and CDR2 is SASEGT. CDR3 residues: CASSVGQAISYEQYF. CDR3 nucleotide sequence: TGTGCCAGCAGTGTGGGGCAGGCGATCTCCTACGAGCAGTACTTC.